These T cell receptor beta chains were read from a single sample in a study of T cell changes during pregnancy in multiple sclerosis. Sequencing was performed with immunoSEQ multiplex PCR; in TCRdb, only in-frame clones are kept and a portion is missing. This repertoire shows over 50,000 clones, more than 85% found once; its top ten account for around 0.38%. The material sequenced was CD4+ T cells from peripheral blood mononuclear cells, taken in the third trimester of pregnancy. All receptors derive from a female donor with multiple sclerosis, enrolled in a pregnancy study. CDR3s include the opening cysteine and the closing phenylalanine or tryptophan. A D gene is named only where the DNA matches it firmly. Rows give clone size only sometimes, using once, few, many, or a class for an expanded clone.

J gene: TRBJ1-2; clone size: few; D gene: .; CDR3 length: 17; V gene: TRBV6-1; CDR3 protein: CASSAQRGLRQTRGYTF; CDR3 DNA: TGTGCCAGCAGTGCACAACGCGGACTCCGGCAGACTCGGGGCTACACCTTC
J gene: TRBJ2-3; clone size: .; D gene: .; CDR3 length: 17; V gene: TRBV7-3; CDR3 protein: CASSLNAGASRTDTQYF; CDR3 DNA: TGTGCCAGCAGCTTAAACGCGGGGGCCTCCCGCACAGATACGCAGTATTTT
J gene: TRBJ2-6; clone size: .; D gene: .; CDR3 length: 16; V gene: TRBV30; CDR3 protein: CAWSVGLYSGANVLTF; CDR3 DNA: TGTGCCTGGAGTGTGGGGCTATACTCTGGGGCCAACGTCCTGACTTTC
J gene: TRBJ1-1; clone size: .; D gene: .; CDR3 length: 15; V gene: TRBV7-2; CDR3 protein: CASSPGGLRNTEAFF; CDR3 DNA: TGTGCCAGCAGCCCGGGGGGATTAAGGAACACTGAAGCTTTCTTT
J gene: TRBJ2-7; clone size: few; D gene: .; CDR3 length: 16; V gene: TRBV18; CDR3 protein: CASSPPGGTGSYEQYF; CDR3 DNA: TGTGCCAGCTCACCCCCCGGGGGGACAGGATCCTACGAGCAGTACTTC
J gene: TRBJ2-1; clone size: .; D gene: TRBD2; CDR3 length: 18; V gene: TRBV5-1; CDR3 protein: CASSFGAISGRATNEQFF; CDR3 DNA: TGCGCCAGCAGCTTTGGGGCCATTAGCGGGAGGGCCACTAATGAGCAGTTCTTC
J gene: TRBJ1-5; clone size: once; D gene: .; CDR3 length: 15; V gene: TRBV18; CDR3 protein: CASSPTDGVNQPQHF; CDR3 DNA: TGTGCCAGCTCACCGACGGATGGAGTTAATCAGCCCCAGCATTTT
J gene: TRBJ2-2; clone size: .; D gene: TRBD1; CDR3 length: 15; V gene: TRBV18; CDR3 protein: CASSPDRLGTGELFF; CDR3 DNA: TGTGCCAGCTCCCCGGACAGGCTTGGTACCGGGGAGCTGTTTTTT
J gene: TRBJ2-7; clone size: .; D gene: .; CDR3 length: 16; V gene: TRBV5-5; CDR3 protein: CASSLAVTSASYEQYF; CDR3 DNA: TGTGCCAGCAGCTTGGCCGTCACTAGTGCATCCTACGAGCAGTACTTC
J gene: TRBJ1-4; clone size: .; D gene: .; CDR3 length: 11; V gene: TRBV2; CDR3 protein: CASMLAEKLFF; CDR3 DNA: TGTGCCAGCATGTTAGCTGAAAAACTGTTTTTT
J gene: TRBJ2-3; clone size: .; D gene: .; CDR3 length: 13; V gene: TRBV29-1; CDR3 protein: CSVEWAGTDTQYF; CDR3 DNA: TGCAGCGTTGAGTGGGCAGGCACAGATACGCAGTATTTT
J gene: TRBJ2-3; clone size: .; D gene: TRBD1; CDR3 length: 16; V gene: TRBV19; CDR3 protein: CASSIGTGGNTDTQYF; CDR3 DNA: TGTGCCAGTAGTATTGGGACAGGGGGCAACACAGATACGCAGTATTTT
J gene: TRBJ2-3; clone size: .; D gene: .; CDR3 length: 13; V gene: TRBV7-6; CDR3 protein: CASTRGNTDTQYF; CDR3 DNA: TGTGCCAGCACCAGAGGTAACACAGATACGCAGTATTTT
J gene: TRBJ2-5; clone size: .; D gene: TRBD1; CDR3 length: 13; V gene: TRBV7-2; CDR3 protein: CASSPGQGVAQYF; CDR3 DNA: TGTGCCAGCAGCCCCGGACAGGGGGTGGCCCAGTACTTC
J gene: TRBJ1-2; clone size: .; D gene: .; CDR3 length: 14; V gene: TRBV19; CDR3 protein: CASRFDRGHVGYTF; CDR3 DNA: TGTGCCAGTAGATTTGATAGAGGGCATGTTGGCTACACCTTC
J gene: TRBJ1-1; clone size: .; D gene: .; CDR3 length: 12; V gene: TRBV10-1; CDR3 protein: CASSENRNEAFF; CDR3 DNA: TGCGCCAGCAGTGAGAACAGGAATGAAGCTTTCTTT
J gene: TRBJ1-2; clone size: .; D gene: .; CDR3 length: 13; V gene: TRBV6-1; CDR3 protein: CASSEVRRVGYTF; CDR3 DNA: TGTGCCAGCAGTGAAGTTCGCAGGGTCGGCTACACCTTC
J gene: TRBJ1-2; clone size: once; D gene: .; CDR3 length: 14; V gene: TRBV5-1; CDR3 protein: CASSAPEGSGGYTF; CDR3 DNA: TGCGCCAGCAGCGCCCCGGAAGGGAGCGGTGGCTACACCTTC
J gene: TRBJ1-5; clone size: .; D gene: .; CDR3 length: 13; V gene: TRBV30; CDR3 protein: CAWSVLGNQPQHF; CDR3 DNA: TGTGCCTGGAGTGTGCTCGGTAATCAGCCCCAGCATTTT
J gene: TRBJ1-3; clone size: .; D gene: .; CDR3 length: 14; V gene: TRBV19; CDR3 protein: CASRSLGAGNTIYF; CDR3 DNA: TGTGCCAGTCGCAGTTTGGGAGCTGGAAACACCATATATTTT
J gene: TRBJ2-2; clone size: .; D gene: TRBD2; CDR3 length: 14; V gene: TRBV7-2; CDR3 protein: CASSWGGATGELFF; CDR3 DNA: TGTGCCAGCAGCTGGGGGGGTGCCACCGGGGAGCTGTTTTTT
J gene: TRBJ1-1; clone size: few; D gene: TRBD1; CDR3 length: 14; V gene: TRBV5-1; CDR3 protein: CASSYRDRGTEAFF; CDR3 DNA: TGCGCCAGCAGCTACCGGGACAGGGGTACTGAAGCTTTCTTT
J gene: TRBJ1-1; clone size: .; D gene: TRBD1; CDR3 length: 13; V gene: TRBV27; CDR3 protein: CASRGTVGTEAFF; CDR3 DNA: TGTGCCAGCAGGGGGACAGTTGGCACTGAAGCTTTCTTT
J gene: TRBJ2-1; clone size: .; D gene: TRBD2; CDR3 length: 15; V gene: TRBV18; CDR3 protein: CASSVGLAVTDEQFF; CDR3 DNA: TGTGCCAGCTCCGTGGGACTAGCGGTTACGGATGAGCAGTTCTTC
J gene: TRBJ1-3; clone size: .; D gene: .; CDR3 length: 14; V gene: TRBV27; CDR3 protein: CASSGRVSGNTIYF; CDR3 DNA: TGTGCCAGCAGTGGGCGAGTCTCTGGAAACACCATATATTTT
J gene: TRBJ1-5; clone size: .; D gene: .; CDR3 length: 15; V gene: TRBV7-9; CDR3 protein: CASSPRGGPNQPQHF; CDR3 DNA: TGTGCCAGCAGCCCAAGGGGGGGCCCTAATCAGCCCCAGCATTTT
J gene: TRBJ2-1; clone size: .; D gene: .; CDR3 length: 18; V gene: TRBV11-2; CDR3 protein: CASSLGAFGLGGYNEQFF; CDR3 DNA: TGTGCCAGCAGCTTAGGGGCGTTTGGACTAGGGGGTTACAATGAGCAGTTCTTC
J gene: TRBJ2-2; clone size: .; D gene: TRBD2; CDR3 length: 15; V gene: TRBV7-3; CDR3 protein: CASTPGGSRTGELFF; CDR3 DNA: TGTGCCAGCACCCCGGGGGGATCAAGGACCGGGGAGCTGTTTTTT
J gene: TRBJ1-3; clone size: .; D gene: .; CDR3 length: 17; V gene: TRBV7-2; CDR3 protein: CASSPSYAGDGGNTIYF; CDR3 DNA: TGTGCCAGCAGTCCAAGTTACGCAGGCGACGGTGGAAACACCATATATTTT